Below, 14 T cell receptor beta chains from the same sample are listed, as sequenced in a study of cytomegalovirus exposure and HLA in healthy donors. The PCR used 60 Vbeta and 13 Jbeta primers. Produced via immunoSEQ multiplex PCR; TCRdb's table is partial and in-frame only. The sample comprises 85,000 to 100,000 clones, 86% of which are singletons, and 8.5% to 10% rests with the top ten. The specimen was PBMCs. The origin of the receptors is a man aged 25-45 years in good health and CMV-seropositive.

V usage is TRBV5-6 and J usage is TRBJ2-2; maybe TRBD2 (6 bases). This CDR3 has 14 residues. From germline, CDR1 is SGHDT and CDR2 YYEEEE. V was shortened by 4 bases and J by 1 base, with 8 bases between the two germline ends. The DNA of the CDR3 is TGTGCCAGCAGCCATAGCGGGAACACCGGGGAGCTGTTTTTT. This sequence encodes CASSHSGNTGELFF.

The chain carries TRBV27 and TRBJ2-1, with 8 bases lining up with TRBD2. The V segment lost 3 bases and the J segment 9 bases; nucleotides outside the gene matches: 10. CDR1 and CDR2 from the germline V gene are MNHEY and SMNVEV (reference sequence). This CDR3 region has 15 residues. Here the CDR3 reads CASSFTAGAVVEQFF. The CDR3 nucleotides read TGTGCCAGCAGTTTTACAGCGGGAGCGGTTGTTGAGCAGTTCTTC.

The genes are TRBV7-8 and TRBJ1-2; TRBD1 agrees at 8 bases. Germline loops: CDR1 SGHVS, CDR2 FQNEAQ. Losses at the gene ends were 4 bases for V and 4 bases for J; bases not matched to a gene: 14. This CDR3 contains 17 residues. The CDR3: CASSSPGLDRVGYGYTF. CDR3 nucleotides: TGTGCCAGCAGCTCCCCTGGGTTGGACAGGGTTGGCTATGGCTACACCTTC.

About this clone itself: One end of the junction does not line up with germline, which may come from a read error. The chain is built from TRBV9 and TRBJ2-2; a possible D gene is TRBD1 (5 bases). This CDR3 is built from 15 residues. Per the germline V gene, CDR1 is SGDLS and CDR2 is YYNGEE. The DNA for the CDR3 is TGTGCCACCAGCAAGGGCAGGGTGGGCACCGGGGAGCTGTTTTTT. It specifies CATSKGRVGTGELFF.

This clone appeared a few times. This chain's CDR3 is CASRVRQGGTDTQYF. DNA of the CDR3: TGTGCCAGCAGGGTGAGACAGGGCGGCACAGATACGCAGTATTTT. This chain uses TRBV28 with TRBJ2-3; 7 nucleotides match TRBD1. V was clipped by 6 bases and J by 1 base; unmatched bases: 7. This CDR3 is built from 15 residues. The germline CDR1 and CDR2 sequences are MDHEN and SYDVKM.

V is TRBV9 and J is TRBJ2-3; TRBD1 matches at 9 bases. J lost 2 bases, V lost 3 bases, and 4 bases had no gene match. Germline loops: CDR1 SGDLS, CDR2 YYNGEE. This CDR3 is built from 15 residues. The CDR3: CASSEGQGPTDTQYF. The DNA for the CDR3 is TGTGCCAGCAGCGAAGGACAGGGGCCCACAGATACGCAGTATTTT.

The J gene is TRBJ2-7, the V gene TRBV28, with D perhaps matching TRBD2 (6 bases). CDR3 size: 15 residues. Between the trimmed V and J ends, which lost 6 bases and 2 bases, there was a span of 17 bases. Germline values: CDR1 MDHEN, CDR2 SYDVKM. The CDR3 protein is CASSLLGEETYEQYF. The CDR3 bases are TGTGCCAGCAGCTTGCTGGGGGAGGAGACCTACGAGCAGTACTTC.

The rearrangement links TRBV9 to TRBJ2-1, with D uncertain. The CDR3 runs to 12 residues. Germline V gene data show CDR1 as SGDLS and CDR2 as YYNGEE. Trimming took 0 bases from V and 7 from J, leaving 5 bases between them. The CDR3 sequence is CASSVDYNEQFF. CDR3 nucleotides: TGTGCCAGCAGCGTAGACTATAATGAGCAGTTCTTC.

The V gene is TRBV2, the J gene TRBJ2-7; 7 positions match TRBD2. The J segment lost 9 bases and the V segment lost 11 bases, leaving 13 bases of the junction unmatched. The CDR3 contains 12 residues. Germline lookup yields CDR1 SNHLY and CDR2 FYNNEI. CDR3 DNA sequence: TGTGCCGCCAGCGGGGAGGGGCCTGGGCAGTACTTC. The encoded protein is CAASGEGPGQYF. The full variable domain, in which reference TRBV2 and TRBJ2-7 provide the parts outside the CDR3, is EPEVTQTPSHQVTQMGQEVILRCVPISNHLYFYWYRQILGQKVEFLVSFYNNEISEKSEIFDDQFSVERPDGSNFTLKIRSTKLEDSAMYFCAASGEGPGQYFGPGTRLTVT.

The chain is built from TRBV2 and TRBJ1-1; the D is unclear. The CDR3 totals 11 residues. Trimming cost V 8 bases and J 4 bases, with 8 bases left between them. Looked up from germline, CDR1 is SNHLY and CDR2 is FYNNEI. The CDR3 sequence: CASLIRTEAFF. The CDR3, as DNA: TGTGCCAGCCTAATACGCACTGAAGCTTTCTTT.

The rearrangement links TRBV19 to TRBJ2-3; 8 bases map to TRBD2. This CDR3 is 15 amino acids long. Germline values: CDR1 LNHDA, CDR2 SQIVND (reference sequence). Trimming at V came to 3 bases and at J to 0 bases, leaving 2 bases not matched to a gene. CDR3 coding DNA: TGTGCCAGTAGTATTAGCGGGACTAGCACAGATACGCAGTATTTT. Translated, it gives CASSISGTSTDTQYF.

The J gene is TRBJ2-2, the V gene TRBV30, with 13 bases aligning to TRBD2. After removal of 0 bases from V and 6 bases from J, the junction contained 7 bases not matched to a gene. Germline V gene lookup returns CDR1 GTSNPN and CDR2 SVGIG (reference sequence). The CDR3 extends over 17 amino acids. CDR3 sequence reads: CAWSVSGLAGPSGELFF. The CDR3 bases are TGTGCCTGGAGTGTATCGGGACTAGCGGGACCATCCGGGGAGCTGTTTTTT.

The chain uses TRBV19 and TRBJ1-2; 8 bases are a match to TRBD1. Germline V lookup: CDR1 LNHDA, CDR2 SQIVND (reference sequence). The length of the CDR3 is 12 residues. The J segment lost 3 bases and the V segment lost 6 bases, leaving 0 bases of the junction unmatched. CDR3 in amino acids: CASRTGDYGYTF. The CDR3 bases are TGTGCCAGTAGGACAGGGGACTATGGCTACACCTTC.

The rearrangement links TRBV10-3 to TRBJ2-1; 14 positions agree with TRBD2. This CDR3 spans 18 amino acids. V was clipped by 4 bases and J by 6 bases; unmatched bases: 11. Germline lookup yields CDR1 ENHRY and CDR2 SYGVKD. The CDR3 protein is CAISGPAGLAGEANEQFF. CDR3 nucleotide sequence: TGTGCCATCAGTGGCCCTGCGGGACTAGCGGGAGAGGCCAATGAGCAGTTCTTC.